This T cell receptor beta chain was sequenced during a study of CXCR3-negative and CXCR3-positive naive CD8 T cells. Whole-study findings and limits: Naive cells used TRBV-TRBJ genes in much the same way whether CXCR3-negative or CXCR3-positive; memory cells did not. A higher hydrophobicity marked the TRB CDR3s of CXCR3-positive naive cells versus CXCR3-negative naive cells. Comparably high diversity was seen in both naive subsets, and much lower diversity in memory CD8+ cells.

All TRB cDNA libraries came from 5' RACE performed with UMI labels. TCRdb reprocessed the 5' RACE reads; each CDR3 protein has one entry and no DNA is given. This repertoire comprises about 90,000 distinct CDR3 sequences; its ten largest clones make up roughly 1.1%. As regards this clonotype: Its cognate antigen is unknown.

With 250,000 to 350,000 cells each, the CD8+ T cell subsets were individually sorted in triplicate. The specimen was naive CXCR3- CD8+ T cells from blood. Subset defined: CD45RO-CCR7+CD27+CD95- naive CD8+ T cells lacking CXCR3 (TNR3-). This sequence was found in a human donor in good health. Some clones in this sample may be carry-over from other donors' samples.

The CDR3 sequence is CASSQVGTGGSNEQFF. The genes are TRBV4-2 and TRBJ2-1; the TRBD2 assignment by TCRdb is unverifiable without DNA. CDR1 is LGHNA, CDR2 YNFKEQ, per germline. The CDR3 runs 16 residues.